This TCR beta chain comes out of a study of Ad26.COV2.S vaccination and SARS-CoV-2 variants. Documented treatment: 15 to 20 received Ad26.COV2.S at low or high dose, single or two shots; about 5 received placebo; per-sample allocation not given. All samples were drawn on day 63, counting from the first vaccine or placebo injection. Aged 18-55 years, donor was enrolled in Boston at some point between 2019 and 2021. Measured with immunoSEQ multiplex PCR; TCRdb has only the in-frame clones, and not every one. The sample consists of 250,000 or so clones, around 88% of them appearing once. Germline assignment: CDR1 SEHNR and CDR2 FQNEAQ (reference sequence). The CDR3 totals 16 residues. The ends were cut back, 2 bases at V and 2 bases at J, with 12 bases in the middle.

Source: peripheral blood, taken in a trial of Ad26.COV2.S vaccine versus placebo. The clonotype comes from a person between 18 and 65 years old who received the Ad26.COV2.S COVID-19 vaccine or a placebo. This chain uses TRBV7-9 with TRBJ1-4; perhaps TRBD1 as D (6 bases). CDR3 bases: TGTGCCAGCAGCTTAAACTGGGGGCATACTAATGAAAAACTGTTTTTT. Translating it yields CASSLNWGHTNEKLFF.